This T cell receptor beta chain was captured by sequencing in a study of T-cell memory formation after mild COVID-19. There are 16 residues in the CDR3. V lost 4 bases, J lost 5 bases, and 20 bases lay in between. The V gene's germline CDR1 is SEHNR and CDR2 FQNEAQ (reference sequence). General study points: Day 37-peaking second-wave clones had unconfirmed SARS-CoV-2 specificity. Cross-reactive memory seemingly joined, as some responding clones were found in pre-infection memory.

This clonotype has just a few counts. Its specificity is not known. TCRdb re-analysed the 5' RACE reads in MiXCR, keeping a single row per CDR3 protein. The repertoire has roughly 400,000 distinct CDR3 sequences, approximately 24% of them found once; the top ten carry around 8.1%. The gene calls are TRBV7-9 and TRBJ2-5, with a possible D match to TRBD2 (6 bases). This receptor was obtained from an adult woman who had mild COVID-19 (a few samples of this study predate the infection). Cell type and time point are not known. Sequencing was carried out using PBMCs or a T cell subset sorted from them (not recorded which). Here the CDR3 DNA reads TGTGCCAGCAGCTCGGCCGGGGGAGTAGTCGCCGAGACCCAGTACTTC. This translates into CASSSAGGVVAETQYF.